These 11 T cell receptor beta chains originate from one sample sequenced in a study of cytomegalovirus exposure and HLA in healthy donors. PCR amplification relied on 60 Vbeta primers (plus 13 Jbeta primers). Libraries were prepared by immunoSEQ multiplex PCR; TCRdb keeps only in-frame clonotypes and omits some of them. The table shows some 160,000 clones, with less than 85% occurring only once. Material: PBMCs. The receptors originated from a man aged 40-49 years in good health and CMV-seronegative.

The chain combines TRBV18 with TRBJ2-7; D not certain. Trimming left V 2 bases short and J 8 bases short, with 7 bases between. Germline CDR1 KGHSH, CDR2 LQKENI. The CDR3 has 11 residues. DNA of the CDR3: TGTGCCAGCTCACCAGGCGGTAAGCAGTACTTC. Translated, it gives CASSPGGKQYF.

The chain carries TRBV5-1 and TRBJ1-1; 7 bases map to TRBD1. The CDR3 spans 14 residues. With 3 bases clipped from V and 5 bases from J, the junction kept 7 bases outside the gene matches. CDR1 is SGHRS, CDR2 YFSETQ, per germline. This chain's CDR3 is CASSSRGTGTEAFF. CDR3 bases: TGCGCCAGCAGCTCCAGGGGGACGGGGACTGAAGCTTTCTTT. The full variable domain, completed using reference TRBV5-1 and TRBJ1-1, is KAGVTQTPRYLIKTRGQQVTLSCSPISGHRSVSWYQQTPGQGLQFLFEYFSETQRNKGNFPGRFSGRQFSNSRSEMNVSTLELGDSALYLCASSSRGTGTEAFFGQGTRLTVV.

The chain has TRBV5-1 and TRBJ2-7, with TRBD2 matching 7 bases. V was clipped by 4 bases and J by 3 bases; unmatched bases: 13. CDR1 and CDR2 (germline): SGHRS, YFSETQ. This CDR3 has 16 amino acids. CDR3: CASSPTTSEAGYEQYF. CDR3 coding DNA: TGCGCCAGCAGCCCGACCACTAGCGAGGCAGGCTACGAGCAGTACTTC.

This clone was counted a few times. The rearrangement uses TRBV7-2 and TRBJ2-7; possibly TRBD2 for D (5 bases). V dropped 2 bases and J dropped 2 bases, with 10 bases sitting between them. The CDR3 totals 14 residues. CDR1 is SGHTA and CDR2 is FQGNSA in the germline V gene. This CDR3 reads CASSLWPGTYEQYF. CDR3 sequence (DNA): TGTGCCAGCAGCTTATGGCCGGGGACCTACGAGCAGTACTTC.

The count of this clone is one. The gene calls are TRBV27 and TRBJ2-5; the match to TRBD1 covers 7 bases. The CDR3 has 15 residues. Germline V gives CDR1 MNHEY, CDR2 SMNVEV (reference sequence). V was pared by 0 bases and J by 5 bases, with 6 bases of the junction left unmatched. The CDR3 region is CASSLSRQGSETQYF. As DNA, the CDR3 is TGTGCCAGCAGTTTATCTCGACAGGGTAGCGAGACCCAGTACTTC.

This clone was seen only once. CDR3 nucleotide sequence: TGTGCCAGCAGCGTGACAGGGGAAGGAAACACCATATATTTT. This encodes CASSVTGEGNTIYF. The chain uses TRBV9 and TRBJ1-3; 8 nucleotides line up with TRBD1. Germline loops: CDR1 SGDLS, CDR2 YYNGEE. This CDR3 comprises 14 residues. V lost 2 bases, J lost 4 bases, and 2 bases stayed unmatched.

V and J are TRBV15 and TRBJ2-1, with 10 bases fitting TRBD2. Germline V gives CDR1 LNHNV, CDR2 YYDKDF (reference sequence). This CDR3 comprises 15 residues. Trimming at V came to 5 bases and at J to 6 bases, leaving 7 bases not matched to a gene. The CDR3 nucleotides are TGTGCCACCAGCCAATGGAGCGGGAGGGCCAATGAGCAGTTCTTC. Its protein is CATSQWSGRANEQFF. Drawing the rest from reference TRBV15 and TRBJ2-1, the complete variable domain is DAMVIQNPRYQVTQFGKPVTLSCSQTLNHNVMYWYQQKSSQAPKLLFHYYDKDFNNEADTPDNFQSRRPNTSFCFLDIRSPGLGDTAMYLCATSQWSGRANEQFFGPGTRLTVL.

The chain has TRBV19 and TRBJ1-5, with D perhaps TRBD1 (6 bases). CDR1 is LNHDA and CDR2 is SQIVND in the germline V gene (reference sequence). This CDR3 is built from 17 residues. V lost 5 bases to trimming and J lost 5 bases, with 22 bases between them. The chain's CDR3 is CASSQGGVVLPDQPQHF. CDR3 nucleotides: TGTGCCAGTAGTCAAGGGGGGGTTGTCCTACCGGATCAGCCCCAGCATTTT.

The J gene is TRBJ2-5, the V gene TRBV10-3; 10 bases agree with TRBD1. The J call is uncertain, as TRBJ2-7 better fits the DNA end. Germline values: CDR1 ENHRY, CDR2 SYGVKD. The CDR3 extends over 13 amino acids. CDR3 amino acids: CAISGQGGYEQYF. In nucleotides, the CDR3 is TGTGCCATCAGCGGACAGGGGGGCTACGAGCAGTACTTC.

The V and J genes are TRBV6-5 and TRBJ1-1; D unclear. V lost 6 bases, J lost 0 bases, and 11 bases lay in between. The CDR3 length is 14 residues. The germline CDR1 and CDR2 sequences are MNHEY and SVGAGI. CDR3 nucleotide sequence: TGTGCCAGCAGAATCGGGGTGGTGAACACTGAAGCTTTCTTT. As protein: CASRIGVVNTEAFF.

As to this clone: Additional DNA sequences in this sample encode the identical CDR3. The chain is built from TRBV7-6 and TRBJ2-7; TRBD1 might be the D (5 bases). Germline V gene sequence: CDR1 SGHVS, CDR2 FNYEAQ. The CDR3 runs 15 residues. V shed 0 bases and J shed 2 bases, with 11 bases lying between them. CDR3: CASSLAQGVPYEQYF. The CDR3 nucleotides read TGTGCCAGCAGCTTAGCGCAAGGGGTCCCCTACGAGCAGTACTTC.